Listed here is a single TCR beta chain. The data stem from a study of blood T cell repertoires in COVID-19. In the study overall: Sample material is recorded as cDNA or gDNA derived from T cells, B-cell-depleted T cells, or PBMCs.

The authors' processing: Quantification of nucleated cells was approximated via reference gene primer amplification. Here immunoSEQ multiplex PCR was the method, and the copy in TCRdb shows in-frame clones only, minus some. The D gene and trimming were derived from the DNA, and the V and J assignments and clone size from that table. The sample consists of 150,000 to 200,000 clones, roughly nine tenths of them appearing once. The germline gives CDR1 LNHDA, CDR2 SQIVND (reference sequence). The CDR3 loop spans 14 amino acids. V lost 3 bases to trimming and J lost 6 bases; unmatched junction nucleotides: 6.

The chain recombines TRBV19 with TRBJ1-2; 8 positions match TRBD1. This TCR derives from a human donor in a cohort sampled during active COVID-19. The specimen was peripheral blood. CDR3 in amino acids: CASSMRDRSNGYTF. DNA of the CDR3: TGTGCCAGTAGTATGAGGGACAGGTCAAATGGCTACACCTTC.